These 5 T cell receptor beta chains came from one sample sequenced in a study of T cell repertoires in cytomegalovirus infection (dated by TCRdb to the late 2010s). The sequencer listed for this sample is Illumina HiSeq 1500. The raw public reads went through TCRdb reprocessing: fastp at Q25, MiXCR clone calling, in-frame beta chains kept. Duplicate CDR3 protein sequences are folded into a single record with the most common DNA and genes. Within this sample are approximately 990,000 distinct CDR3 sequences, with roughly 30% of them counted one time only. The top ten constitute around 15% of the sample. No antigen is known for these receptors. The sample's treatment or condition label is to be understood as: in vitro stimulation with specific CMV peptide epitopes to enrich CMV-specific T cells. The sample was cultured CD8+ T cells from PBMCs, taken from culture after CMV antigen stimulation. The receptors here all came from a human donor in good health (CMV status not recorded). Some clones in this sample may be carry-over from other donors' samples.

The CDR3 DNA sequence: TGTGCCAGTAGTATAGATGATACCGCTGAAGCTTTCTTT. This translates into CASSIDDTAEAFF. The rearrangement uses TRBV19 and TRBJ1-1; D gene uncertain. This CDR3 is 13 amino acids long. Per germline, CDR1 LNHDA and CDR2 SQIVND (reference sequence). V was cut by 0 bases and J by 6 bases, with 8 bases left in between. The whole variable domain, filled in from reference TRBV19 and TRBJ1-1, reads DGGITQSPKYLFRKEGQNVTLSCEQNLNHDAMYWYRQDPGQGLRLIYYSQIVNDFQKGDIAEGYSVSREKKESFPLTVTSAQKNPTAFYLCASSIDDTAEAFFGQGTRLTVV.

This clonotype was counted only a few times. The rearrangement uses TRBV11-2 and TRBJ2-5; possible D gene TRBD2, 6 bases. Per the germline V gene, CDR1 is SGHAT and CDR2 is FQNNGV. The CDR3 is 15 residues long. Trimming took off 5 bases at V and 1 base at J, with 14 bases between the two ends. CDR3 nucleotide sequence: TGTGCCAGCAGCATAGGAGGGGCAGTCCAAGAGACCCAGTACTTC. It yields the protein CASSIGGAVQETQYF.

The rearrangement joins TRBV6-1 to TRBJ2-7; 8 bases fit TRBD1. The J segment lost 4 bases and the V segment lost 7 bases, leaving 12 bases of the junction unmatched. The CDR3 totals 15 residues. Germline V CDR1 and CDR2: MNHNS, SASEGT. CDR3 coding DNA: TGTGCCAGCACCTCGGACAGGGATTACAATTACGAGCAGTACGTC. Protein product: CASTSDRDYNYEQYV.

The table lists this clonotype with many counts. The rearrangement joins TRBV14 to TRBJ2-3; D is uncertain. The CDR3 length is 12 residues. Deletions cut 4 bases from V and 4 bases from J, with 6 bases between. Looked up from germline, CDR1 is SGHDN and CDR2 is FVKESK. The CDR3 DNA is TGTGCCAGCAGCCTATTCGCAGATACGCAGTATTTT. The encoded protein is CASSLFADTQYF.

Details on this clonotype: Being one base from a much bigger clone, this may be a read error. J is TRBJ2-3 and V is TRBV7-2, with TRBD2 as a possible D gene (5 bases). Germline V gives CDR1 SGHTA, CDR2 FQGNSA. CDR3 length: 14 residues. The ends were cut back, 7 bases at V and 3 bases at J, with 14 bases in the middle. The CDR3 coding sequence is TGTGCCAGCACAGCGGAGGTTCCGACAGATACGCAGTATTTT. Protein sequence: CASTAEVPTDTQYF. Full variable domain (remainder filled in from reference TRBV7-2 and TRBJ2-3): GAGVSQSPSNKVTEKGKDVELRCDPISGHTALYWYRQSLGQGLEFLIYFQGNSAPDKSGLPSDRFSAERTGGSVSTLTIQRTQQEDSAVYLCASTAEVPTDTQYFGPGTRLTVL.